This paragraph reports one T cell receptor beta chain. Its antigen is currently unknown. This entry comes from a study of T cell responses to AZD1222 COVID-19 vaccine. The table came from immunoSEQ multiplex PCR; TCRdb's copy has only in-frame clones and leaves some out. The data show roughly 100,000 clones, less than 95% seen once. The CDR3 runs 13 residues. The germline CDR1 and CDR2 sequences are MDHEN and SYDVKM. The V segment lost 4 bases and the J segment 9 bases; nucleotides outside the gene matches: 8. Study-level results: Close to half of all spike-specific TCRs reportedly target regions of the variants that are unmutated.

The sequencing used peripheral blood, collected on day 0 of AZD1222 vaccination. The chain has TRBV28 and TRBJ1-2, with 7 bases lining up with TRBD1. The TCR sequence derives from an adult in good health. The CDR3 loop reads CASSSPIQGSYTF. CDR3 in DNA: TGTGCCAGCAGTTCCCCAATACAGGGGAGCTACACCTTC.